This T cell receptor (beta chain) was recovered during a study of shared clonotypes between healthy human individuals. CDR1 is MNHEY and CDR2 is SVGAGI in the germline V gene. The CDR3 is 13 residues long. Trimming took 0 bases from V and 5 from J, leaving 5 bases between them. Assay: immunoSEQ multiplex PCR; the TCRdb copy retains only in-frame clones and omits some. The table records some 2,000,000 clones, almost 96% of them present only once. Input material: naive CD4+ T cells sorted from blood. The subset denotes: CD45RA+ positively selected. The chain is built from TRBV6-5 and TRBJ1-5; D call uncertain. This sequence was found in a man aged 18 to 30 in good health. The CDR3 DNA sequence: TGTGCCAGCAGTTACTCATTCTATCAGCCCCAGCATTTT. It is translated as CASSYSFYQPQHF.